This TCR beta chain was obtained from a study of T cell repertoires in cytomegalovirus infection. On the study more broadly: Indications came from public TCR beta signatures; they pointed to CMV infection and to a matching HLA type. Overall study results and limits: There were HLA-C-restricted CMV-specific TCR beta clonotypes dominating the ex vivo response. The cumulative frequency of public TCR beta families identified carriers of CMV plus the relevant HLA.

TCRdb re-derived calls from the reads in MiXCR, one entry per CDR3 protein. Altogether about 740,000 distinct CDR3 sequences are present, 35% being singletons, with the ten largest covering around 2.6%. Notes on this clonotype: Its antigen is currently unknown.

Input material: PBMCs. The TCR comes from a human donor in good health (CMV status not recorded). Some clones in this sample may be carry-over from other donors' samples.

The DNA for the CDR3 is TGTGCCAGCAGTTACCCGACAGGGGCCACCGGGGAGCTGTTTTTT. This sequence encodes CASSYPTGATGELFF. The chain has TRBV6-5 and TRBJ2-2; 8 nucleotides agree with TRBD1. Germline trimming cut 2 bases from V and 4 bases from J; bases unmatched to any gene: 3. Germline values: CDR1 MNHEY, CDR2 SVGAGI. The CDR3 extends over 15 amino acids.